The sequence of this TCR beta chain was determined in a study of cytomegalovirus exposure and HLA in healthy donors (dated by TCRdb to the late 2010s). In terms of the full investigation: In an earlier analysis of roughly 500 of the donors, approximately 260 Gb of sequence data and 95 million to 130 million unique TCR beta sequences from about 190 million T cells were reported. Roughly 310 gigabases of sequencing data and 80 million or so unique TCR sequences were included in an early release covering roughly 600 HLA-typed donors. Of the roughly 400 genotyped donors, more than 75% were placed in the genetic ancestry cluster associated with self-reported Caucasian donors. The study aimed to test whether cataloging public T cell receptors could reveal signatures of past pathogen exposure. The study used immunosequencing to profile the T cell repertoires of about 670 subjects and linked those repertoires to cytomegalovirus serostatus. Besides the first cohort of under 700 subjects, a separate validation cohort made up of 95 to 150 different subjects was used. To predict cytomegalovirus infection status, the study combined high-throughput TCR immunosequencing, statistical association of individual TCRs with disease status, and machine learning. A later analysis re-analyzed previously published TCR beta repertoires from 666 donors and added high-resolution HLA genotyping to study TCR occurrence patterns. The later analysis used no new phenotypic data to find candidate immune exposures, relying instead on TCR beta sequences and their occurrence across donors. To decide whether each TCR beta V gene segment behaved as functional or pseudogenic, an earlier analysis of some 580 of the donors relied on high-throughput TCR beta sequencing. Donor age, sex, ethnicity and CMV serostatus were compiled alongside the repertoire data. In a later genetic analysis, genome-wide SNP genotypes for about 65% of the roughly 670 donors were used, and that subset was treated as a discovery cohort. Every discovery cohort repertoire had been produced on one sequencing platform. Both class I and class II loci were covered by HLA typing, at four-digit resolution. Typing coverage differed by locus: A, B, C, DRB1 and DQB1 were typed in roughly 620-630 donors, DQA1 in approximately 520, DPA1 in over 600, and DPB1 in 400 to 480. Four to six DR-DQ haplotypes were handled as single units for association and clustering, since linkage in the cohort was strong. On average, roughly 200,000 unique TCR beta nucleotide sequences were sequenced per donor among several hundred genotyped donors of the cohort, with 15% to 20% of those sequences being non-productive.

The protocol used for the library was the immunoSEQ multiplex PCR assay. For the multiplex PCR, a mixture combining 60 forward primers for TCR Vbeta segments and 13 reverse primers for TCR Jbeta segments was used. The CDR3 region of rearranged TCR beta genes was amplified from genomic DNA with a multiplex PCR assay. The Illumina HiSeq System was used to sequence the amplified TCR beta libraries as 87-base-pair reads. In the authors' own workflow: Across the 500 to 750 repertoires, a later analysis counted some 80 million unique TCR beta chains, around 11 million of which were shared by at least two donors. Raw reads were error-corrected and collapsed into unique sequences by a nearest-neighbor algorithm in which closely related sequences were merged to remove PCR and sequencing errors. CDR3 sequences were aligned to IMGT reference sequences to assign V, D and J gene segments. Each retained sequence needed at least a six-nucleotide match to both a V gene segment and a J gene segment. A rearrangement counted as productive if the CDR3 had no stop codons and remained in frame with V and J, and every other rearrangement counted as non-productive. CDR3 was defined according to IMGT convention as the region running from the second conserved V-encoded cysteine to the conserved J-encoded phenylalanine. The earlier analysis of roughly 590 of the donors excluded any sequence lacking an unambiguous match to a single V gene segment. In an earlier analysis of 450 to 750 of the donors, a V segment was called functional when productive rearrangements were above 56.7%, and segregating when the standard deviation between donors exceeded 5%. A statistical classification framework was built to diagnose cytomegalovirus status from the catalog of TCR beta chain sequences. In a later analysis, V and J genes were assigned by comparing TCR nucleotide sequences against IMGT/GENE-DB human TR gene sequences. A later analysis assigned CDR3 sequences and most-parsimonious VDJ recombination scenarios with the TCRdist pipeline. In a later analysis, each TCR beta chain was defined by its CDR3 amino acid sequence together with its V-gene family, and reads lacking a unique V-gene family were excluded. To address suspected cross-contamination and a sequencing artifact, a later analysis removed approximately 600 highly shared, low-generation-probability nucleotide sequences. For each public chain, a later analysis derived a clonal expansion index from normalized ranks of inferred template counts within each repertoire. A later analysis computed generation probabilities with a VDJ recombination model fitted to out-of-frame rearrangements, and checked the results against IGoR. Hypergeometric tests were used in a later analysis to score TCR-TCR, TCR-HLA and TCR-CMV co-occurrence, with a repertoire-size bias correction applied to the TCR pairs. To estimate false discovery rates, a later analysis permuted the HLA or CMV assignments 20 times. In a later analysis, co-occurring TCRs were grouped using DBSCAN, and TCRdist sequence similarity was added for clustering within HLA-allele-positive subsets. For co-occurrence clustering, repertoires with fewer than 30,000 or more than 120,000 public chains were excluded, along with a handful of repertoires with anomalous nucleotide sharing. TCRdb limited this immuneACCESS table to in-frame rearrangements with V and J called. A share of clones is missing; checked studies link under half to unresolved V genes, and the rest is unexplained. V and J calls and clone size follow that table, whereas D and trimming were derived from the DNA. Within this sample are around 180,000 clones, with almost 85% of them counted one time only. About 0.5% of the sample is in the top ten clones.

A distance of 15 bases separates the germline ends of V and J, which lose 3 bases and 2 bases respectively. The CDR3 contains 16 residues, cysteine and phenylalanine counted. This entry keeps only the CDR3 DNA: 48 bases, framed from base 1. Per the germline V gene, SGHTA is the CDR1 and FQGNSA is the CDR2. Overall study outcomes, separate from this receptor: In a later analysis, most CMV-associated TCR beta chains were found to appear HLA-restricted, with HLA associations seemingly driven largely by CMV exposure. A later analysis found that HLA-associated TCR beta chains were more clonally expanded and had lower generation probabilities than equally common non-associated chains. The cohort was sequenced for TCR beta chains only, and without alpha or paired-chain data the features that could be detected were limited. Presence/absence analyses assumed roughly uniform sequencing depth across donors, an assumption that may not hold. Because HLA typing was missing for some donors at each locus, association tests included only the typed subset. A later genetic analysis associated a missense DCLRE1C variant with V-gene and J-gene trimming of TCR beta chains, and an independent cohort replicated the association. At a false discovery rate of 0.05, a later analysis linked 15,000 to 20,000 TCR beta sequences to specific HLA alleles. Three of the identified cytomegalovirus-associated TCR beta chains were confirmed in vitro to be specific for cytomegalovirus antigens. Correlated functional status among segregating V segments might be attributable to linkage disequilibrium, but an unknown experimental factor could not be ruled out. The study listed 170 or so TCR beta chains as associated with cytomegalovirus. The only immune exposure information available for the cohort was CMV serostatus. Broadly in line with IMGT annotations, most TCR beta V segments showed up in productive rearrangements about 90% or about 30% of the time in an earlier analysis of around 600 of the donors. In a later analysis, the rate of TCR association differed among HLA loci, with DRB1 alleles having the most associated TCRs and HLA-C alleles having the fewest. Because counts were too low, seventeen rarely observed V segments, including chromosome 9 orphons, were left out of the earlier analysis of 587 of the donors. Most TCR sequences were seen in very few donors, while some public TCRs were found in many individuals. When HLA alleles, especially DR and DQ, strongly co-occurred, TCR associations were difficult to assign to individual alleles. The classifier was reported to diagnose cytomegalovirus status with high specificity and sensitivity in both the original cohort and the validation cohort. According to the authors, the approach could potentially be generalized to other disease states and immunological phenotypes. According to a later genetic analysis, donors in an Asian-associated ancestry cluster had fewer N-insertions in productive TCRs than the approximately 700-donor mean. A later analysis reported that several top co-occurrence clusters appeared linked to parvovirus B19, influenza, CMV and Epstein-Barr virus. Some IMGT-functional V segments, including TRBV6-2 and TRBV6-3, could not be told apart with the 87-base-pair reads, so those segments were excluded. A cluster of highly shared sequence variants was judged likely to represent a technical artifact of the sequencing pipeline. A further reported finding was that TCR beta sequences accurately predicted the HLA-A and HLA-B alleles for most subjects in the first cohort.

A few counts support this clone. The antigen it binds to is not known. Base qualities are not at hand, and no much larger clone is one base apart. The cohort comprised fewer than 750 healthy bone marrow donors. At the time of sampling, all cohort members were nominally healthy, though unrecorded immune exposures were likely present. The donor tested CMV seronegative, placing the donor among the approximately 360 seronegative members of the cohort. A peripheral blood sample was provided by each donor, and peripheral blood mononuclear cells were used for TCR beta sequencing. The Qiagen DNeasy Blood Extraction Kit was used to extract genomic DNA from the blood cell samples.

This receptor chain uses TRBV7-2 and TRBJ2-3, and possibly TRBD2, on 5 matching bases. This clonotype was obtained from a woman aged 50 to 65 in good health and CMV-seronegative. The sequenced sample was PBMCs. The DNA sequence is given as TGTGCCAGCAGCTTTGTGTTTCGCGGGTCCACAGATACGCAGTATTTT. It encodes CASSFVFRGSTDTQYF.